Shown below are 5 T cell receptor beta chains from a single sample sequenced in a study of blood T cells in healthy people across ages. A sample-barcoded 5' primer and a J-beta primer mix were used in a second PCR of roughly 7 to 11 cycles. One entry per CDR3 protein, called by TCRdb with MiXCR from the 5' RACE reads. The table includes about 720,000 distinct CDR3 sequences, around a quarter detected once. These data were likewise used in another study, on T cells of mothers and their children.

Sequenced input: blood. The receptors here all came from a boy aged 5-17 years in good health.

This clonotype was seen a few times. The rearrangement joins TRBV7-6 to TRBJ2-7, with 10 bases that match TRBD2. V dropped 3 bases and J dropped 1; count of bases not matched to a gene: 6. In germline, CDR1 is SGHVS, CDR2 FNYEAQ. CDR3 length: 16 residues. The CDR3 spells CASSFQSSGSSYEQYF. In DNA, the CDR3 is TGTGCCAGCAGCTTCCAATCTAGCGGGAGTTCCTACGAGCAGTACTTC.

The CDR3 DNA follows: TGCGCCAGCAGCCAAATCGGGACTGGGCCCTACGAGCAGTACTTC. Translating gives CASSQIGTGPYEQYF. The chain joins TRBV5-1 to TRBJ2-7; a weak D match, TRBD2 (6 bases). The germline V and J ends were trimmed by 4 bases and 2 bases, with 16 bases remaining between them. Germline values: CDR1 SGHRS, CDR2 YFSETQ. CDR3 length equals 15 residues.

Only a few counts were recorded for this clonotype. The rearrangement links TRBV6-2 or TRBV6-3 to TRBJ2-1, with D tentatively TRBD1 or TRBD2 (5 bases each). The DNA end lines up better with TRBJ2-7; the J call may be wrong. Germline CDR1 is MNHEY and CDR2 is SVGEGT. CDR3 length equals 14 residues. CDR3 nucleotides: TGTGCCAGCACCGCGTCGTGGGGGAGCCACGAGCAGTACTTC. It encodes CASTASWGSHEQYF.

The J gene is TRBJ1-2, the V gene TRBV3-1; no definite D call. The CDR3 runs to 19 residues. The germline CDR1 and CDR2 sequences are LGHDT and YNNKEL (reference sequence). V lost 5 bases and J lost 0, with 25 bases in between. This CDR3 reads CASSSHSTGSQVANYGYTF. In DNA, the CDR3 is TGTGCCAGCAGCTCCCACTCGACGGGATCTCAGGTGGCTAACTATGGCTACACCTTC.

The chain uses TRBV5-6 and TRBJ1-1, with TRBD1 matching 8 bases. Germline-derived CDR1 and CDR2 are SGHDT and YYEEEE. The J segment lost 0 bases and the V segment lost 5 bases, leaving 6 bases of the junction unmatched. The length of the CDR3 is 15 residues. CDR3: CASSQTGDMNTEAFF. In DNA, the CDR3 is TGTGCCAGCAGTCAGACAGGGGATATGAACACTGAAGCTTTCTTT.